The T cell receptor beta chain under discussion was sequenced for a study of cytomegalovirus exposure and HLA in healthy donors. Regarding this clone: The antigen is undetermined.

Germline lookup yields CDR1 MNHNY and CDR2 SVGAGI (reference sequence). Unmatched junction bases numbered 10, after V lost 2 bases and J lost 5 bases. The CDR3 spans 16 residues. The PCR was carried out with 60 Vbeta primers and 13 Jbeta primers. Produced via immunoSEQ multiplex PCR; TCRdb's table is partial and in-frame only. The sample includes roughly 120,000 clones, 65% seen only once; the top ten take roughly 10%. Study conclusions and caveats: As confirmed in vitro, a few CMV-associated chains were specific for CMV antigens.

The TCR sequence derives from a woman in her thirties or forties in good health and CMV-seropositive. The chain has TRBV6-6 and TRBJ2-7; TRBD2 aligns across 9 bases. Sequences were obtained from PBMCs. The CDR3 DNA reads TGTGCCAGCAGTTACGATAGCGGGAGAGCTTTCCACGAGCAGTACTTC. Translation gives CASSYDSGRAFHEQYF.